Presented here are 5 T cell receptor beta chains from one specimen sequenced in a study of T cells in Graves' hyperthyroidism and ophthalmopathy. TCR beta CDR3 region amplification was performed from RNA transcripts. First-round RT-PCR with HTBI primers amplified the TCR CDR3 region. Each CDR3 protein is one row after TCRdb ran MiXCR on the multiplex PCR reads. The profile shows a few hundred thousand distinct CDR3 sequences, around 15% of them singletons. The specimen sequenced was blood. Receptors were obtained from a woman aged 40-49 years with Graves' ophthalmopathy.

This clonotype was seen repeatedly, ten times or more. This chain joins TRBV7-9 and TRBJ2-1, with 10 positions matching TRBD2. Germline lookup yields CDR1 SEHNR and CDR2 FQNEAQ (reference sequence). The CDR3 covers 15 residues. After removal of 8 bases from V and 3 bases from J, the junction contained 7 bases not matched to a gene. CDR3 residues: CASRGLAEDYNEQFF. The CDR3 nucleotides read TGTGCCAGCCGAGGACTAGCGGAAGACTACAATGAGCAGTTCTTC.

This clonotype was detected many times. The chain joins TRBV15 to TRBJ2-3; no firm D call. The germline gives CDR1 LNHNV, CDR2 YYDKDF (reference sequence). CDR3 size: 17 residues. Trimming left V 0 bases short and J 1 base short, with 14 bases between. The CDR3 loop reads CATSRDYGSERTDTQYF. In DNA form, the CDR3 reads TGTGCCACCAGCAGAGATTACGGCTCAGAACGCACAGATACGCAGTATTTT. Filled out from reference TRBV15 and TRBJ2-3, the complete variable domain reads DAMVIQNPRYQVTQFGKPVTLSCSQTLNHNVMYWYQQKSSQAPKLLFHYYDKDFNNEADTPDNFQSRRPNTSFCFLDIRSPGLGDTAMYLCATSRDYGSERTDTQYFGPGTRLTVL.

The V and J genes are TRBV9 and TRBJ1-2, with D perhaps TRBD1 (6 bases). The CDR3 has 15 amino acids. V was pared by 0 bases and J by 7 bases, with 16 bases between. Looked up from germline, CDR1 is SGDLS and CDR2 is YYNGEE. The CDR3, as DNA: TGTGCCAGCAGCGTAGAGTCGCGGGGGGCGGGTGGCTACACCTTC. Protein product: CASSVESRGAGGYTF.

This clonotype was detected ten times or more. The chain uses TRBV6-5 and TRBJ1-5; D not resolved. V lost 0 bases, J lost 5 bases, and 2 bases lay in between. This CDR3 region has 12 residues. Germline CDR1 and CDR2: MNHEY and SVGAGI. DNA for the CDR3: TGTGCCAGCAGTTACTCACATCAGCCCCAGCATTTT. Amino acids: CASSYSHQPQHF.

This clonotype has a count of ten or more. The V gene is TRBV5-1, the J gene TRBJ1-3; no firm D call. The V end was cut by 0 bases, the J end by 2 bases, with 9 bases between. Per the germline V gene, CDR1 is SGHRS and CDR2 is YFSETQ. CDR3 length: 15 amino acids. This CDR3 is CASSLGSSAGNTIYF. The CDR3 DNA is TGCGCCAGCAGCTTGGGTAGCTCCGCTGGAAACACCATATATTTT.